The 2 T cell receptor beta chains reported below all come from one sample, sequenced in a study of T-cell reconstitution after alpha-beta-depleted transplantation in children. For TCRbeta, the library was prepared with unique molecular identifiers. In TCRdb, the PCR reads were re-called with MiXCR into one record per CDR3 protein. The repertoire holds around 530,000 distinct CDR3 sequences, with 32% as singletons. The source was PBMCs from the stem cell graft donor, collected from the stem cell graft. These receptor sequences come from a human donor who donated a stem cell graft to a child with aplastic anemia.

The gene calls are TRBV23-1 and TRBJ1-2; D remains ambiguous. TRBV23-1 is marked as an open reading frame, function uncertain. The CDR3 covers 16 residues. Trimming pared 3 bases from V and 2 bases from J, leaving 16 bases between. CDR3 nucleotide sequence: TGCGCCAGCAGTCAGTTGGTAGTCCGGAAGAACTATGGCTACACCTTC. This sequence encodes CASSQLVVRKNYGYTF.

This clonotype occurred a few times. In DNA, the CDR3 is TGTGCCAGCAGCCCCTTCAACCCGAACACTGAAGCTTTCTTT. As protein: CASSPFNPNTEAFF. The V gene is TRBV6-2 or TRBV6-3, the J gene TRBJ1-1; D gene ambiguous. Germline V gene sequence: CDR1 MNHEY, CDR2 SVGEGT. V was pared by 6 bases and J by 1 base, with 12 bases between. The CDR3 is 14 amino acids.